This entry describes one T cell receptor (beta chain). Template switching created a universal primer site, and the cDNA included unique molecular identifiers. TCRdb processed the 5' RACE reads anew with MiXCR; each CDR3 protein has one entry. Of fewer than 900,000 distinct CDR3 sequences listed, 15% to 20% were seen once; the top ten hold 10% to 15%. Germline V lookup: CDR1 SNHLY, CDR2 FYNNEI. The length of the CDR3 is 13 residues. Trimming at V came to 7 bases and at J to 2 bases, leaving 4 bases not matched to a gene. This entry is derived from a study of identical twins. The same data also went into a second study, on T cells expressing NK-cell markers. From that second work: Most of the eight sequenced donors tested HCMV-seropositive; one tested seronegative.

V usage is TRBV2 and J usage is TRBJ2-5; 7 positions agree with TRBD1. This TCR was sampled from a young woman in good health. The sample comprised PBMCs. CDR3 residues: CASKGQIQETQYF. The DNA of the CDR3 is TGTGCCAGCAAGGGACAGATTCAAGAGACCCAGTACTTC.